This T cell receptor beta chain was recovered during a study of T cell responses to AZD1222 COVID-19 vaccine (dated by TCRdb to the early 2020s). Context from the whole study: A total of 230 to 250 trial participants underwent TCR sequencing, of whom approximately 210 received two doses of AZD1222 and about 25 received two doses of the MenACWY control vaccine. Trial participants were enrolled by age into 18-55, 56-69 and 70-plus year subgroups, with roughly 160, 29 and 62 TCR-sequenced participants respectively.

Findings and caveats that apply to the study as a whole: The vaccine-associated CD4 TCRs covered the entire spike protein, and the dominant responses fell in regions 160-218 and 743-854. The 56-69-year group was small, and its depth increase did not reach significance, likely because of low power. Nearly half of unique spike-specific TCRs reportedly recognized epitopes outside regions mutated in the B.1.351 and B.1.1.7 variants. Conclusions about previously exposed vaccinees are limited, since just a handful of AZD1222 recipients were seropositive for SARS-CoV-2 at baseline. Most participants were white British and females outnumbered males, and the authors suggested that clonal diversity may have been underestimated. No day 14 peak-response samples were available, so repertoires were characterized only after the peak T cell response. A significant rise in spike-specific TCR breadth and depth was observed after two AZD1222 doses relative to day 0 and relative to MenACWY recipients.

Notes on this clone: Its specific antigen is unknown. Qualities for individual bases were not recorded, and no much larger clone is one base off.

The sample's time point, from its label and the paper: about 28 days (+/-7) after the second vaccine dose. AZD1222 recipients whose second dose came at about 4 weeks and those whose second dose came at about 12 weeks were combined into one group, since spike-specific TCR depth and breadth did not differ between the two schedules. Samples from vaccinated people were obtained from the UK trials COV001 and COV002, which included a single-blind randomized controlled phase 2/3 trial of AZD1222 (ChAdOx1 nCoV-19) in healthy adults. Trial participant PBMC samples were collected at day 0 and day 28 after the second dose for TCRbeta chain sequencing. The CDR3 regions of human TCRbeta chains were analyzed by immunosequencing. The original pipeline was this. TCRs in the repertoires were matched against a reference library of SARS-CoV-2-specific TCRs that had been generated with the MIRA antigen-specificity platform. Breadth meant the fraction of unique TCRs that were SARS-CoV-2-associated, whereas depth meant the fraction of total T cells that were SARS-CoV-2-associated. Using the MIRA data, each spike-specific TCR was mapped to the spike region that the TCR reacts to and placed in a CD4 or CD8 class. Log10-transformed breadth and depth values were compared by one-way ANOVA with Sidak's multiple comparisons tests. TCRdb's version of the immuneACCESS table is confined to in-frame rearrangements and falls short of the full clone set. An unresolved V gene accounts for under half of the shortfall where checked; the remainder is of unknown origin. That table furnishes V, J and clone size, whereas the DNA furnished D and trimming. The sample contains approximately 140,000 clones, more than 85% of them found a single time. Of the sample, 3.3% falls within the top ten clones.

The material sequenced was peripheral blood, taken 28 days after the second AZD1222 dose. This TCR was sampled from an adult who received the AZD1222 COVID-19 vaccine.

At the DNA level, the sequence is TGCGCCAGCAGCCCCAGCGGGACAGGGGGCACTGAAGCTTTCTTT. It is translated as CASSPSGTGGTEAFF. Recombination joined TRBV4-1 with TRBJ1-1, and 11 junctional nucleotides match TRBD1. After removal of 4 bases from V and 4 bases from J, the junction retains 5 bases not matched to a gene. The germline V gene encodes CDR1 MGHRA and CDR2 YSYEKL. The CDR3 covers 15 residues, taking in both the cysteine and the phenylalanine. The only DNA kept is the CDR3, 45 bases in frame from the first base.